The source of this TCR beta chain is a study of cytomegalovirus exposure and HLA in healthy donors. Notes on the study in general: Listed as cytomegalovirus-associated were 150 to 200 TCR beta chains.

Notes on this clone: Its target is unknown.

TCRdb's table, derived via immunoSEQ multiplex PCR, lists solely in-frame clones and lacks some. In the table there are around 220,000 clones, approximately 80% of which are singletons. The CDR3 length is 16 residues. The germline V gene encodes CDR1 SQVTM and CDR2 ANQGSEA. Trimming cost V 7 bases and J 8 bases; bases outside gene matches: 18. The clonotype was recovered from a woman aged 25-40 years in good health and CMV-seropositive. This chain uses TRBV29-1 with TRBJ1-4; 8 bases agree with TRBD1. Sequencing input: PBMCs. The CDR3 is CSARDTDRGGREKLFF. CDR3 DNA: TGCAGCGCGAGAGACACTGACAGGGGTGGTCGGGAAAAACTGTTTTTT.